Sequencing of this T cell receptor (beta chain) was carried out in a study of T cell responses to AZD1222 COVID-19 vaccine. Overall study findings and caveats: Following two doses of AZD1222, Spike-specific TCR breadth and depth rose.

Regarding this clone: What it binds is not known.

The CDR3 runs 15 residues. Germline V gene data show CDR1 as SGHNT and CDR2 as YYREEE (reference sequence). Germline trimming cut 4 bases from V and 8 bases from J; bases unmatched to any gene: 12. Using immunoSEQ multiplex PCR, the repertoire was profiled, and TCRdb retains in-frame clones only, with some absent. The table includes some 120,000 clones, roughly 87% detected once. Source: peripheral blood, taken on day 0 of MenACWY control vaccination. V usage is TRBV5-4 and J usage is TRBJ2-4; TRBD2 matches at 7 bases. The origin of this receptor is an adult in good health. CDR3 loop: CASSPAGGKTDIQYF. In DNA form, the CDR3 reads TGTGCCAGCAGCCCGGCCGGGGGGAAAACGGACATTCAGTACTTC.